Presented here are 27 T cell receptor beta chains from one specimen sequenced in a study of T cell repertoires in cytomegalovirus infection. These receptors are not linked to any known antigen. MiXCR, run by TCRdb on the reads, gives a single entry per CDR3 protein. The repertoire includes some 71,000 distinct CDR3 sequences, less than 30% of them detected once, and 59% sits in the top ten. The source material was CD8+ T cells from cultured PBMCs, sampled from culture after CMV antigen stimulation. The receptors here all came from a human donor in good health (CMV status not recorded). Some clones in this sample may be carry-over from other donors' samples.

In its sample, this clonotype was seen many times. The chain couples TRBV7-2 to TRBJ2-1, with a possible D match to TRBD2 (5 bases). The CDR3 is 12 residues long. CDR1 is SGHTA, CDR2 FQGNSA, per germline. V lost 5 bases and J lost 6, with 8 bases in between. In nucleotides, the CDR3 is TGTGCCAGCAGCCCGGGGTTCAATGAGCAGTTCTTC. Translating gives CASSPGFNEQFF.

This clonotype was counted a few times. The genes are TRBV6-5 and TRBJ2-4, with TRBD1 matching 9 bases. This CDR3 spans 16 amino acids. After removal of 0 bases from V and 9 bases from J, the junction contained 9 bases not matched to a gene. CDR1 is MNHEY, CDR2 SVGAGI, per germline. CDR3 nucleotide sequence: TGTGCCAGCAGTTACTCGGGTGGGACAGGGAGACGCATTCAGTACTTC. Encoded protein: CASSYSGGTGRRIQYF.

This clonotype was picked up a small number of times. CDR3 region: CASSLYQGPSGNTIYF. DNA of the CDR3: TGTGCCAGCAGTTTATACCAGGGGCCCTCTGGAAACACCATATATTTT. V is TRBV28 and J is TRBJ1-3, with D possibly matching TRBD1 (6 bases). The CDR3 consists of 16 residues. V lost 1 base, J lost 0 bases, and 10 bases lay in between. The germline gives CDR1 MDHEN, CDR2 SYDVKM.

This clonotype has a handful of counts. This chain uses TRBV10-3 with TRBJ2-1; 7 positions match TRBD2. The germline CDR1 and CDR2 sequences are ENHRY and SYGVKD. V trimming: 8 bases; J trimming: 4 bases; junction bases outside the gene matches: 14. The CDR3 length is 16 residues. The DNA for the CDR3 is TGTGCCATCGCTACGAGATTGGCGGGGGAGTACAATGAGCAGTTCTTC. Translating gives CAIATRLAGEYNEQFF.

Concerning this clonotype: The junction differs from germline at one of its ends, possibly a read error. The rearrangement links TRBV18 to TRBJ2-1, with 11 bases matching TRBD2. CDR1 KGHSH and CDR2 LQKENI come from the germline V gene. The CDR3 covers 12 residues. The CDR3 region is CASSPLAGGRTF. CDR3 coding DNA: TGTGCCAGCTCACCCCTAGCGGGAGGTAGGACCTTC. Full variable domain (rest looked up from reference TRBV18 and TRBJ2-1): NAGVMQNPRHLVRRRGQEARLRCSPMKGHSHVYWYRQLPEEGLKFMVYLQKENIIDESGMPKERFSAEFPKEGPSILRIQQVVRGDSAAYFCASSPLAGGRTFGPGTRLTVL.

The genes are TRBV29-1 and TRBJ2-2, with 8 bases identical to TRBD1. The trim removed 2 bases at V and 5 bases at J, leaving 10 bases unmatched. The CDR3 has 16 residues. Germline lookup yields CDR1 SQVTM and CDR2 ANQGSEA. As DNA, the CDR3 is TGCAGCGTTGAACTTCCCGGACAGGGATATACCGGGGAGCTGTTTTTT. Translated: CSVELPGQGYTGELFF.

This chain joins TRBV15 and TRBJ2-1; 12 nucleotides match TRBD2. Germline V gene data show CDR1 as LNHNV and CDR2 as YYDKDF (reference sequence). This CDR3 has 16 amino acids. Losses at the gene ends were 1 base for V and 8 bases for J; bases not matched to a gene: 6. CDR3 in DNA: TGTGCCACCAGCAGAGCACTAGCGGGAGGAGTCGATGAGCAGTTCTTC. Protein: CATSRALAGGVDEQFF.

J is TRBJ2-7 and V is TRBV12-3 or TRBV12-4; D gene ambiguous. This CDR3 contains 13 residues. Trimming left V 6 bases short and J 4 bases short, with 13 bases between. The CDR3 region is CASSPAVPYEQYF. CDR3 DNA: TGTGCCAGCAGCCCCGCCGTCCCGTACGAGCAGTACTTC.

The rearrangement uses TRBV6-2 or TRBV6-3 and TRBJ2-4, with a tentative D call TRBD2 (6 bases). The CDR3 sequence is 19 residues long. V was trimmed by 0 bases and J by 6 bases, leaving 24 bases between them. Per germline, CDR1 MNHEY and CDR2 SVGEGT. CDR3 sequence: CASSYSEGRTGGFRNIQYF. Here the CDR3 DNA reads TGTGCCAGCAGTTACTCCGAGGGTCGGACCGGGGGATTCAGAAACATTCAGTACTTC.

The V gene is TRBV10-3, the J gene TRBJ2-7; TRBD2 agrees at 13 bases. The CDR3 is made up of 15 amino acids. Germline trimming cut 2 bases from V and 4 bases from J; bases unmatched to any gene: 2. Germline assignment: CDR1 ENHRY and CDR2 SYGVKD. CDR3 bases: TGTGCCATCAGTGAGGGACTAGCGGGAGTGTACGAGCAGTACTTC. Protein product: CAISEGLAGVYEQYF.

The chain combines TRBV7-9 with TRBJ2-5, with D maybe TRBD1 (6 bases). V lost 4 bases to trimming and J lost 5 bases, with 20 bases between them. The V gene's germline CDR1 is SEHNR and CDR2 FQNEAQ (reference sequence). The CDR3 covers 16 residues. The CDR3 loop is CASSSDRRVGEETQYF. The CDR3 region has the DNA TGTGCCAGCAGCTCGGACAGACGAGTGGGGGAGGAGACCCAGTACTTC.

The J gene is TRBJ2-3, the V gene TRBV2; 7 bases map to TRBD1. After removal of 9 bases from V and 6 bases from J, the junction contained 15 bases not matched to a gene. The germline V gene has CDR1 SNHLY and CDR2 FYNNEI. CDR3 size: 15 residues. For the CDR3, the DNA is TGTGCCAGTGCCCCAGACGGGACAGCCGGCGATACGCAGTATTTT. It codes for CASAPDGTAGDTQYF.

This clonotype was seen more than once but under ten times. V and J are TRBV7-8 and TRBJ2-7, with 10 bases aligning to TRBD1. This CDR3 is built from 17 residues. Per the germline V gene, CDR1 is SGHVS and CDR2 is FQNEAQ. V dropped 5 bases and J dropped 2; count of bases not matched to a gene: 12. The CDR3 here is CASSQYGQGVLAYEQYF. DNA for the CDR3: TGTGCCAGCAGCCAATACGGACAGGGGGTTTTGGCCTACGAGCAGTACTTC.

This clonotype was recorded a few times. V is TRBV12-5 and J is TRBJ2-2, with D perhaps matching TRBD2 (5 bases). Trimming pared 5 bases from V and 4 bases from J, leaving 17 bases between. Germline CDR1 reads LGHNT; CDR2 reads FRNRAP. The CDR3 covers 16 residues. The CDR3: CASGAPEGEFTGELFF. CDR3 nucleotides: TGTGCTAGTGGTGCCCCAGAGGGAGAGTTCACCGGGGAGCTGTTTTTT.

This chain connects TRBV6-6 to TRBJ1-5; no clear D gene. CDR1 MNHNY and CDR2 SVGAGI come from the germline V gene (reference sequence). V shed 0 bases and J shed 3 bases, with 12 bases lying between them. There are 16 residues in the CDR3. The CDR3 bases are TGTGCCAGCAGTTACTCGGCAGGTCAGTTCAATCAGCCCCAGCATTTT. It codes for CASSYSAGQFNQPQHF.

This clonotype was counted once. This chain joins TRBV30 and TRBJ2-3; tentatively, D is TRBD1 or TRBD2 (5 bases each). The CDR3 runs to 14 residues. Germline CDR1 GTSNPN, CDR2 SVGIG (reference sequence). V was clipped by 1 base and J by 1 base, with 9 bases between them. For the CDR3, the DNA is TGTGCCTGGAGTGCGATGGGGGGCACAGATACGCAGTATTTT. It encodes CAWSAMGGTDTQYF.

By share, this clonotype counts as medium-sized. This chain links TRBV7-2 with TRBJ1-6; perhaps TRBD1 as D (5 bases). V lost 5 bases, J lost 10 bases, and 18 bases lay in between. Germline values: CDR1 SGHTA, CDR2 FQGNSA. The CDR3 is 15 residues long. CDR3 nucleotide sequence: TGTGCCAGCAGCCTTAGGTCGGGGGTGGACTCACCCCTCCACTTT. As protein: CASSLRSGVDSPLHF.

This clonotype was counted between two and nine times. This chain joins TRBV6-2 or TRBV6-3 and TRBJ1-5; 10 bases fit TRBD1. Germline-derived CDR1 and CDR2 are MNHEY and SVGEGT. The CDR3 length is 15 residues. Unmatched junction bases numbered 8, after V lost 0 bases and J lost 12 bases. The CDR3 loop reads CASSYSAGTGDLQHF. The DNA for the CDR3 is TGTGCCAGCAGTTACTCGGCCGGGACAGGGGACCTCCAGCATTTT.

This clonotype has only a few counts. CDR3 amino acids: CASSHRARYNEQFF. The DNA of the CDR3 is TGTGCCAGCAGCCACAGGGCCCGCTACAATGAGCAGTTCTTC. The chain uses TRBV7-9 and TRBJ2-1; D is possibly TRBD1 (6 bases). Trimming pared 5 bases from V and 3 bases from J, leaving 11 bases between. Germline CDR1 SEHNR, CDR2 FQNEAQ (reference sequence). The CDR3 sequence is 14 residues long.

V is TRBV20-1 and J is TRBJ2-5; perhaps TRBD2 as D (6 bases). The V gene lost 1 base and the J gene lost 4 bases, with 13 bases spanning the gap. The CDR3 is made up of 14 amino acids. The germline V gene has CDR1 DFQATT and CDR2 SNEGSKA (reference sequence). The CDR3 DNA sequence: TGCAGTGCTAGAGGTGGGGAGGTTGGAGAGACCCAGTACTTC. This codes for CSARGGEVGETQYF.

The chain couples TRBV5-4 to TRBJ1-1, with a possible D match to TRBD1 (5 bases). The germline V gene has CDR1 SGHNT and CDR2 YYREEE (reference sequence). Trimming cost V 10 bases and J 0 bases, with 22 bases left between them. The CDR3 covers 16 residues. CDR3 residues: CASKLDSGGMNTEAFF. The CDR3 DNA follows: TGTGCCTCCAAGCTTGACAGTGGGGGGATGAACACTGAAGCTTTCTTT. The variable domain in full, with the rest retrieved from reference TRBV5-4 and TRBJ1-1, is ETGVTQSPTHLIKTRGQQVTLRCSSQSGHNTVSWYQQALGQGPQFIFQYYREEENGRGNFPPRFSGLQFPNYSSELNVNALELDDSALYLCASKLDSGGMNTEAFFGQGTRLTVV.

In its sample, this clonotype was seen a few times. V is TRBV4-3 and J is TRBJ2-3; 9 positions agree with TRBD2. Germline lookup yields CDR1 LGHNA and CDR2 YSLEER. This CDR3 is 16 amino acids long. Trimming took 0 bases from V and 7 from J; bases not matched to a gene: 8. As DNA, the CDR3 is TGCGCCAGCAGCCAAGAAAGCCTGGCGGGAGGGAATACGCAGTATTTT. This codes for CASSQESLAGGNTQYF.

This sequence joins TRBV11-2 and TRBJ2-1, with TRBD2 matching over 11 bases. J lost 7 bases, V lost 3 bases, and 5 bases had no gene match. There are 15 residues in the CDR3. Germline assignment: CDR1 SGHAT and CDR2 FQNNGV. As DNA, the CDR3 is TGTGCCAGCAGCTTCGGGACTAGCGGACCGAATGAGCAGTTCTTC. Amino acid sequence: CASSFGTSGPNEQFF.

The chain employs TRBV27 and TRBJ1-4, with a tentative D call TRBD1 (6 bases). The CDR3 loop spans 14 amino acids. Looked up from germline, CDR1 is MNHEY and CDR2 is SMNVEV (reference sequence). V lost 4 bases, J lost 8 bases, and 14 bases lay in between. The CDR3 coding sequence is TGTGCCAGCAGTTCTTTCAGGGGTCTGGAAAAACTGTTTTTT. As protein: CASSSFRGLEKLFF.

This clonotype was seen ten or more times. The V and J genes are TRBV27 and TRBJ1-1; 11 positions agree with TRBD1. V was clipped by 5 bases and J by 7 bases; unmatched bases: 9. Germline values: CDR1 MNHEY, CDR2 SMNVEV (reference sequence). This CDR3 has 15 amino acids. The CDR3 protein is CASSAGQGASYEAFF. The DNA for the CDR3 is TGTGCCAGCAGTGCAGGACAGGGGGCATCATATGAAGCTTTCTTT.

In this sample, this clonotype turned up a few times. The rearrangement joins TRBV7-8 to TRBJ1-2, with 9 bases lining up with TRBD1. Germline values: CDR1 SGHVS, CDR2 FQNEAQ. The CDR3 is made up of 12 amino acids. Losses at the gene ends were 9 bases for V and 8 bases for J; bases not matched to a gene: 7. The CDR3 protein is CASLQGADGYTF. CDR3 DNA sequence: TGTGCCAGTTTACAGGGGGCTGACGGCTACACCTTC.

This clonotype has just a few counts. This chain connects TRBV7-9 to TRBJ1-3; D gene unclear. V lost 5 bases, J lost 6 bases, and 17 bases lay in between. Germline CDR1 and CDR2: SEHNR and FQNEAQ (reference sequence). The length of the CDR3 is 15 residues. CDR3 protein: CASSGQTGWENTIYF. Written as DNA, the CDR3 is TGTGCCAGCAGCGGCCAGACTGGTTGGGAAAACACCATATATTTT.